These T cell receptor beta chains were read from a single sample in a study of blood T cell repertoires in COVID-19. Profiling relied on immunoSEQ multiplex PCR, and the TCRdb table lists in-frame clones only, not all of them. The table has 250,000 to 400,000 clones, roughly 90% seen once. Sequencing was done on a sample of peripheral blood. The receptors were sampled from a woman between 25 and 40 years old with COVID-19, enrolled during active disease. CDR3s include the opening cysteine and the closing phenylalanine or tryptophan. Each record gives: clone size, J gene, V gene, D gene, CDR3 protein, CDR3 DNA. The D gene is left open where the match is weak. Clone size appears in some rows only: once, few, many, or a class for an expanded clone.

NA,TRBJ2-3,TRBV6-4,TRBD2,CASIKREGRSSTDTQYF,TGTGCCAGCATAAAGCGGGAGGGCCGAAGTAGCACAGATACGCAGTATTTT
NA,TRBJ2-7,TRBV27,NA,CASSRIGGGAYEQYF,TGTGCCAGCAGTCGAATAGGGGGGGGCGCCTACGAGCAGTACTTC
NA,TRBJ1-1,TRBV18,TRBD1,CASRRQGDANTEAFF,TGTGCCAGCCGTCGACAGGGGGATGCGAACACTGAAGCTTTCTTT
NA,TRBJ2-1,TRBV27,NA,CASRSLTSPYNEQFF,TGTGCCAGCCGATCCCTCACTAGTCCCTACAATGAGCAGTTCTTC
once,TRBJ2-7,TRBV25-1,TRBD2,CASSLAGSSYEQYF,TGTGCCAGCAGTTTAGCGGGTAGCTCCTACGAGCAGTACTTC
NA,TRBJ1-5,TRBV28,TRBD1,CASSTPDRENQPQHF,TGTGCCAGCAGTACCCCCGACAGGGAGAATCAGCCCCAGCATTTT
NA,TRBJ1-6,TRBV9,NA,CASSGNQGAYNSPLHF,TGTGCCAGCAGCGGAAACCAAGGGGCCTATAATTCACCCCTCCACTTT
NA,TRBJ1-2,TRBV6-5,NA,CASSYTREGYTF,TGTGCCAGCAGTTATACCCGGGAGGGCTACACCTTC
once,TRBJ2-7,TRBV28,TRBD2,CASTLAGGGYEQYF,TGTGCCAGCACCCTAGCGGGAGGAGGCTACGAGCAGTACTTC
NA,TRBJ1-2,TRBV15,NA,CATSRDRVNYGYTF,TGTGCCACCAGCAGAGACAGGGTAAACTATGGCTACACCTTC
NA,TRBJ1-3,TRBV15,TRBD1,CATSRGTGLSGNTIYF,TGTGCCACCAGCAGAGGGACAGGGCTCTCTGGAAACACCATATATTTT
NA,TRBJ2-2,TRBV7-9,TRBD2,CASSPSGAGATGELFF,TGTGCCAGCAGCCCTAGTGGAGCGGGAGCTACCGGGGAGCTGTTTTTT
NA,TRBJ2-4,TRBV7-2,NA,CASSQLNLRAYLAKNIQYF,TGTGCCAGCAGCCAACTAAACCTCAGGGCCTACCTAGCCAAAAACATTCAGTACTTC
NA,TRBJ1-3,TRBV6-1,NA,CASSEAGGYLGSGNTIYF,TGTGCCAGCAGTGAAGCGGGGGGTTACTTGGGCTCTGGAAACACCATATATTTT
once,TRBJ1-1,TRBV9,NA,CASSEPRFMNTEAFF,TGTGCCAGCAGCGAACCCAGGTTCATGAACACTGAAGCTTTCTTT
NA,TRBJ1-1,TRBV29-1,TRBD1,CSAITGGWNTEAFF,TGCAGCGCAATAACAGGGGGATGGAACACTGAAGCTTTCTTT
NA,TRBJ2-2,TRBV6-5,TRBD1,CASSRDRYLGELFF,TGTGCCAGCTCCCGGGACAGGTACCTCGGGGAGCTGTTTTTT
NA,TRBJ2-3,TRBV9,TRBD1,CASSPGGQGPSDTQYF,TGTGCCAGCAGCCCAGGGGGACAGGGGCCCTCAGATACGCAGTATTTT
NA,TRBJ1-1,TRBV18,NA,CASSPAGLNTEAFF,TGTGCCAGCTCACCCGCCGGACTTAACACTGAAGCTTTCTTT
NA,TRBJ1-1,TRBV21-1,NA,CASSRGTGGVSLTEAFF,TGTGCCAGCAGCCGAGGGACAGGGGGCGTATCCCTCACTGAAGCTTTCTTT
once,TRBJ1-1,TRBV9,NA,CASSLTGGEAFF,TGTGCCAGCAGCCTGACAGGAGGTGAAGCTTTCTTT
NA,TRBJ1-1,TRBV27,TRBD1,CASSPGTGVTEAFF,TGTGCCAGCAGTCCCGGGACAGGGGTTACTGAAGCTTTCTTT
NA,TRBJ2-1,TRBV30,TRBD1,CAWSGTRGRRFRDEQFF,TGTGCCTGGAGTGGAACCAGGGGGCGAAGGTTCCGTGATGAGCAGTTCTTC
NA,TRBJ2-3,TRBV7-9,NA,CASSLSGTSTDTQYF,TGTGCCAGCAGCTTATCCGGGACTAGCACAGATACGCAGTATTTT
NA,TRBJ2-5,TRBV4-1,TRBD1,CASSQVRGTVQETQYF,TGCGCCAGCAGCCAAGTTAGGGGGACAGTCCAAGAGACCCAGTACTTC
NA,TRBJ1-2,TRBV5-1,TRBD1,CASRSTGGADYGYTF,TGCGCCAGCAGATCGACAGGGGGCGCCGACTATGGCTACACCTTC
NA,TRBJ2-6,TRBV5-1,NA,CASSTHASAGANVLTF,TGCGCCAGCAGCACCCACGCGTCCGCTGGGGCCAACGTCCTGACTTTC
NA,TRBJ1-1,TRBV19,TRBD1,CASSIDGTGGAEAFF,TGTGCCAGTAGTATAGATGGGACAGGGGGAGCTGAAGCTTTCTTT
NA,TRBJ1-4,TRBV5-1,NA,CASSATGATNEKLFF,TGCGCCAGCAGCGCCACAGGTGCAACTAATGAAAAACTGTTTTTT
NA,TRBJ1-5,TRBV7-9,NA,CASSLGERQPQHF,TGTGCCAGCAGCTTAGGAGAGCGACAGCCCCAGCATTTT
NA,TRBJ2-5,TRBV2,TRBD1,CASRKDRGLQETQYF,TGTGCCAGCAGGAAGGACAGGGGGCTCCAAGAGACCCAGTACTTC
NA,TRBJ2-3,TRBV3-1/TRBV3-2,TRBD2,CASNQGLAGRDTQYF,TGTGCCAGCAACCAGGGACTAGCGGGAAGGGATACGCAGTATTTT
NA,TRBJ2-7,TRBV6-6,TRBD1,CASSGTDRGGGYEQYF,TGTGCCAGCAGTGGCACGGACAGGGGAGGTGGCTACGAGCAGTACTTC
NA,TRBJ2-7,TRBV6-6,NA,CASSYTDSGYEQYF,TGTGCCAGCAGTTACACGGACAGTGGCTACGAGCAGTACTTC
NA,TRBJ2-1,TRBV9,TRBD2,CASSVGRFRGGSSYNEQFF,TGTGCCAGCAGCGTAGGTCGATTTCGTGGCGGGAGCTCCTACAATGAGCAGTTCTTC
NA,TRBJ1-1,TRBV21-1,NA,CASSKDNRSPNTEAFF,TGTGCCAGCAGCAAGGATAACAGGTCCCCGAACACTGAAGCTTTCTTT
NA,TRBJ2-7,TRBV5-4,TRBD2,CASKRLAGGEQYF,TGTGCCAGCAAGCGTCTAGCGGGAGGGGAGCAGTACTTC
NA,TRBJ1-1,TRBV18,TRBD1,CASSPPNGQGTEAFF,TGTGCCAGCTCACCACCCAATGGACAGGGTACTGAAGCTTTCTTT
NA,TRBJ2-7,TRBV7-9,TRBD2,CASSLVAGTITYEQYF,TGTGCCAGCAGCTTAGTGGCAGGGACTATCACCTACGAGCAGTACTTC
NA,TRBJ2-7,TRBV28,NA,CASSFSGYSYEQYF,TGTGCCAGCAGTTTCTCCGGTTACTCCTACGAGCAGTACTTC